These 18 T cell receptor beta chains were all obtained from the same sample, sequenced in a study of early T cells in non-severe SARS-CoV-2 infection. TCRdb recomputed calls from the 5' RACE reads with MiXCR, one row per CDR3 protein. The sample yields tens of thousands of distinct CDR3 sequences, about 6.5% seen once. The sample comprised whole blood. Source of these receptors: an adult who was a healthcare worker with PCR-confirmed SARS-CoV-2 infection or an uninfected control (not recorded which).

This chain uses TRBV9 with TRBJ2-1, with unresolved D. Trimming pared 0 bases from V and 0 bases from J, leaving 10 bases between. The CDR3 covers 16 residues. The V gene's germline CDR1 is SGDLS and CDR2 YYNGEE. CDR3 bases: TGTGCCAGCAGCGTAGGTGGAGCTTCCTCCTACAATGAGCAGTTCTTC. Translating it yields CASSVGGASSYNEQFF.

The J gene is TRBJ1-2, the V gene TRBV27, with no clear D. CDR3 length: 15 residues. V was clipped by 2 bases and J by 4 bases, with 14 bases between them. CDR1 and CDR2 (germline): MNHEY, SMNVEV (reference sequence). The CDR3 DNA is TGTGCCAGCAGTTTAGAGTTGGGAGCCTCCTATGGCTACACCTTC. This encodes CASSLELGASYGYTF.

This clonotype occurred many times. The CDR3 loop is CSARPGSSYEQYF. The CDR3 region has the DNA TGCAGTGCTCGACCCGGTAGCTCCTACGAGCAGTACTTC. This rearrangement joins TRBV20-1 to TRBJ2-7; no clear D gene. From germline, CDR1 is DFQATT and CDR2 SNEGSKA (reference sequence). V lost 5 bases and J 0 bases, leaving 11 bases between the germline ends. CDR3 length equals 13 residues.

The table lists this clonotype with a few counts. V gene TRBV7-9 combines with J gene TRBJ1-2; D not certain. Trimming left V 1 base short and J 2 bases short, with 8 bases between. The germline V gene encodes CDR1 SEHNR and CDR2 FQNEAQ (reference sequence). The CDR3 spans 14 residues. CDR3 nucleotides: TGTGCCAGCAGCTTAGTTCCCATAAACTATGGCTACACCTTC. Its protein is CASSLVPINYGYTF.

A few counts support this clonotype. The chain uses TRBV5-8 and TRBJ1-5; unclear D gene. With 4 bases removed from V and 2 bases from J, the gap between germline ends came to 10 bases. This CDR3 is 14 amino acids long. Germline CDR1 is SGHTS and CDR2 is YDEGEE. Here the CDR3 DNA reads TGTGCCAGCAGCCCCGACGACCGCAATCAGCCCCAGCATTTT. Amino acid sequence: CASSPDDRNQPQHF.

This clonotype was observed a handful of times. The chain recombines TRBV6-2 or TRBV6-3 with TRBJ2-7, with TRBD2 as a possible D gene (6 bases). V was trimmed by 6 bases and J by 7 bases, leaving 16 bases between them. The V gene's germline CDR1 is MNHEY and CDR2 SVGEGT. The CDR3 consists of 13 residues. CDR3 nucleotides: TGTGCCAGCAGATCACACGGGGGAGGAGAGCAGTACTTC. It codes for CASRSHGGGEQYF.

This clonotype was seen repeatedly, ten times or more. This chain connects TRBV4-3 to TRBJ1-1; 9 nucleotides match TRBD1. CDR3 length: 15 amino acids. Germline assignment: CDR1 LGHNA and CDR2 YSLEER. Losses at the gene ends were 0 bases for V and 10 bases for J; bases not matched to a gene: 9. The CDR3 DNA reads TGCGCCAGCAGCCAAGAATCGGGGTCGACAGGGGGAGCTTTCTTT. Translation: CASSQESGSTGGAFF.

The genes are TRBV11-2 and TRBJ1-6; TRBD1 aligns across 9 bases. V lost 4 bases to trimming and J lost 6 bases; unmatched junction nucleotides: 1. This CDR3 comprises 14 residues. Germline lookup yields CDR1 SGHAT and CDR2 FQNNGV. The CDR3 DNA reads TGTGCCAGCAGCTACAGGGGGCGTAATTCACCCCTCCACTTT. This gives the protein CASSYRGRNSPLHF.

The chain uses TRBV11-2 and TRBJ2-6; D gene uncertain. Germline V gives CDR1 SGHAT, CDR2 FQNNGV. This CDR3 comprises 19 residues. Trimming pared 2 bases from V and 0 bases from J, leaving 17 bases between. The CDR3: CASSLTLSGLGSGANVLTF. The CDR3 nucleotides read TGTGCCAGCAGCTTAACCCTCTCGGGTTTGGGCTCTGGGGCCAACGTCCTGACTTTC.

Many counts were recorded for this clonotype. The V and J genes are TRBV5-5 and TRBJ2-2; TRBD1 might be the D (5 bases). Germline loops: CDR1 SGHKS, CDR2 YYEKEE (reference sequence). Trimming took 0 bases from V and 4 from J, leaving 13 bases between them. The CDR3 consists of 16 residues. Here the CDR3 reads CASSLGVRVSTGELFF. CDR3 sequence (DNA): TGTGCCAGCAGCTTGGGGGTCAGGGTGAGCACCGGGGAGCTGTTTTTT.

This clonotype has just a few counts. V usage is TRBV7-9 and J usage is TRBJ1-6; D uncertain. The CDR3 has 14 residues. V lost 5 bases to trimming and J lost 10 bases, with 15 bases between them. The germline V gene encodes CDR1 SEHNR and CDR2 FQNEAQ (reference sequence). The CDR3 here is CASSLVETGSPLHF. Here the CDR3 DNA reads TGTGCCAGCAGCCTAGTGGAAACCGGATCACCCCTCCACTTT.

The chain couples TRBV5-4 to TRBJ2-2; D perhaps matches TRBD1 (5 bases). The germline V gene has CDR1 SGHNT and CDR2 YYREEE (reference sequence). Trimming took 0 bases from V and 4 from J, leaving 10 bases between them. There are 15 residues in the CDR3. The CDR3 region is CASSLARGGTGELFF. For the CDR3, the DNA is TGTGCCAGCAGCTTGGCTAGGGGCGGCACCGGGGAGCTGTTTTTT.

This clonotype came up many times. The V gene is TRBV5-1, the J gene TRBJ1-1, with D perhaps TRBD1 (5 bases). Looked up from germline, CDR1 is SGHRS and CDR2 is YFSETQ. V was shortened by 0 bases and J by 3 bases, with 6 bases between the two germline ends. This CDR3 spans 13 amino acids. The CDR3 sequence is CASSLAGHTEAFF. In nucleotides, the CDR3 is TGCGCCAGCAGCTTGGCAGGGCACACTGAAGCTTTCTTT.

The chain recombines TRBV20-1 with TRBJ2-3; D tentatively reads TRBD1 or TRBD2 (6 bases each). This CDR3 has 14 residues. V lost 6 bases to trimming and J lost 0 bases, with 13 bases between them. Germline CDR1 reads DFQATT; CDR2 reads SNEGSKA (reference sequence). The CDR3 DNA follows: TGCAGTGCAGGGGGGCGGAAAAGCACAGATACGCAGTATTTT. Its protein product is CSAGGRKSTDTQYF.

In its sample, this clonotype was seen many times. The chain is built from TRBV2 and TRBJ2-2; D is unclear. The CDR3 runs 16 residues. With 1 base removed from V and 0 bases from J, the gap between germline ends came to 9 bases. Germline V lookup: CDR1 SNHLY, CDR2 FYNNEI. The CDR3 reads CASSEVSTSNTGELFF. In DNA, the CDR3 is TGTGCCAGCAGTGAAGTGAGTACGTCGAACACCGGGGAGCTGTTTTTT.

The CDR3 region is CSGTSGDYNEQFF. For the CDR3, the DNA is TGCAGCGGGACTAGCGGGGACTACAATGAGCAGTTCTTC. The gene calls are TRBV29-1 and TRBJ2-1; 12 bases map to TRBD2. V lost 7 bases, J lost 3 bases, and 1 base stayed unmatched. This CDR3 region has 13 residues. Germline V gene data show CDR1 as SQVTM and CDR2 as ANQGSEA.

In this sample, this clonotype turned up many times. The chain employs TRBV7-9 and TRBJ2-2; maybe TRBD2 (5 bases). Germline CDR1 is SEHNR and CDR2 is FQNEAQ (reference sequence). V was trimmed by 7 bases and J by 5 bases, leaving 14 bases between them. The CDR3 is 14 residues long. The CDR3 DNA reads TGTGCCAGCACCGCGGGCCCTAGGACCGGGGAGCTGTTTTTT. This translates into CASTAGPRTGELFF.

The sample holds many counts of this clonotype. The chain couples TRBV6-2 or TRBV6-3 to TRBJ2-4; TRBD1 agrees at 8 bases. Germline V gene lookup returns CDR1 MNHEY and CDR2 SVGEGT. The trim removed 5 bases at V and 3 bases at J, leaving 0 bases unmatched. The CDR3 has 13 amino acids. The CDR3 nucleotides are TGTGCCAGCAGTGACAGGGGCAAAAACATTCAGTACTTC. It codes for CASSDRGKNIQYF.